This T cell receptor (beta chain) was recorded in a study of radiotherapy plus CTLA-4 blockade in lung cancer. Study outcomes and limitations: With interferon-beta, early dynamics of blood T cell clones were reported to best predict response.

This clone was observed a single time. What it recognizes is unknown. Patients had chemo-refractory metastatic non-small-cell lung cancer and received focal radiation plus CTLA-4 blockade that used ipilimumab. Assay: immunoSEQ multiplex PCR; the TCRdb copy retains only in-frame clones and omits some. The sample holds 70,000 to 90,000 clones, around 87% seen once. Per germline, CDR1 SGHNT and CDR2 YYREEE (reference sequence). This CDR3 region has 11 residues. V dropped 5 bases and J dropped 9 bases, with 12 bases sitting between them. The sample consisted of peripheral blood, taken from a patient treated with radiotherapy plus ipilimumab. The genes are TRBV5-4 and TRBJ2-7; D possibly corresponds to TRBD2 (5 bases). This receptor was identified in a human donor with non-small cell lung cancer who had stable disease on radiotherapy plus ipilimumab. The CDR3 bases are TGTGCCAGCAGTAGGACTGGCCCGCAGTACTTC. Protein sequence: CASSRTGPQYF.